The 9 T cell receptor beta chains presented below share a single source sample, sequenced in a study of cytomegalovirus exposure and HLA in healthy donors. With 60 Vbeta and 13 Jbeta primers, the PCR was carried out. The data were produced by immunoSEQ multiplex PCR, yet TCRdb's version contains in-frame clones alone and is incomplete. The sample has 150,000 to 200,000 clones, about 80% seen once. The specimen was PBMCs. The receptor set was obtained from a woman between 18 and 30 years old in good health and CMV-seropositive.

V gene TRBV4-2 combines with J gene TRBJ2-5; TRBD2 is a possible D gene (5 bases). The V gene lost 0 bases and the J gene lost 2 bases, with 13 bases spanning the gap. The V gene's germline CDR1 is LGHNA and CDR2 YNFKEQ. The CDR3 spans 16 residues. The CDR3 region is CASSQELGSPQETQYF. The CDR3, as DNA: TGTGCCAGCAGCCAAGAGCTGGGGAGCCCACAAGAGACCCAGTACTTC.

The V call is TRBV21-1, the J call TRBJ1-2. TRBV21-1 represents a pseudogene. This CDR3 has 16 amino acids. The CDR3 sequence: CASSHRPWRGWGGYTF. DNA of the CDR3: TGTGCCAGCAGCCACCGACCTTGGAGGGGTTGGGGGGGCTACACCTTC.

The rearrangement links TRBV6-5 to TRBJ1-2; D is perhaps TRBD1 (5 bases). This CDR3 is built from 16 residues. Trimming cost V 0 bases and J 2 bases, with 13 bases left between them. CDR1 and CDR2 from the germline V gene are MNHEY and SVGAGI. The CDR3: CASSYSMSGVNYGYTF. Here the CDR3 DNA reads TGTGCCAGCAGTTACTCGATGTCGGGGGTCAACTATGGCTACACCTTC.

In this sample, this clone turned up once. The rearrangement joins TRBV5-4 to TRBJ2-5, with D unclear. Deletions cut 2 bases from V and 3 bases from J, with 11 bases between. This CDR3 contains 14 residues. The germline V gene has CDR1 SGHNT and CDR2 YYREEE (reference sequence). This chain's CDR3 is CASSFETAKETQYF. The CDR3 DNA reads TGTGCCAGCAGCTTCGAAACAGCCAAAGAGACCCAGTACTTC.

CDR3 sequence (DNA): TGTGCCAGCGGAATGCCGGGACTGGGATTTTCTGGGGCCAACGTCCTGACTTTC. Translation: CASGMPGLGFSGANVLTF. V and J are TRBV28 and TRBJ2-6, with D possibly TRBD2 on 6 matching bases. Germline V gene sequence: CDR1 MDHEN, CDR2 SYDVKM. The CDR3 is 18 residues long. V lost 8 bases and J 1 base, leaving 21 bases between the germline ends.

This chain links TRBV5-4 with TRBJ2-5, with D perhaps matching TRBD2 (6 bases). The CDR3 runs to 15 residues. Germline V gene lookup returns CDR1 SGHNT and CDR2 YYREEE (reference sequence). The V gene lost 4 bases and the J gene lost 5 bases, with 18 bases spanning the gap. Here the CDR3 reads CASSVAGPVSETQYF. CDR3 nucleotide sequence: TGTGCCAGCAGCGTTGCGGGGCCCGTAAGCGAGACCCAGTACTTC.

V and J are TRBV19 and TRBJ1-4; a weak D match, TRBD1 (6 bases). Germline V gives CDR1 LNHDA, CDR2 SQIVND (reference sequence). Trimming shortened V by 6 bases and J by 5 bases, and 19 bases separated the two germline ends. This CDR3 contains 16 residues. CDR3 sequence reads: CASREMGARMNEKLFF. CDR3 sequence (DNA): TGTGCCAGTAGAGAGATGGGGGCCAGAATGAATGAAAAACTGTTTTTT. Filled out from reference TRBV19 and TRBJ1-4, the complete variable domain reads DGGITQSPKYLFRKEGQNVTLSCEQNLNHDAMYWYRQDPGQGLRLIYYSQIVNDFQKGDIAEGYSVSREKKESFPLTVTSAQKNPTAFYLCASREMGARMNEKLFFGSGTQLSVL.

V and J are TRBV6-5 and TRBJ2-7; D is unresolved. The CDR3 is made up of 14 amino acids. Between the trimmed V and J ends, which lost 4 bases and 2 bases, there was a span of 12 bases. The germline V gene has CDR1 MNHEY and CDR2 SVGAGI. CDR3 DNA: TGTGCCAGCAGTTCCACTACCAGTGCCTACGAGCAGTACGTC. It yields the protein CASSSTTSAYEQYV.

This clone has a handful of counts. The chain carries TRBV19 and TRBJ2-1; 12 bases map to TRBD2. Per the germline V gene, CDR1 is LNHDA and CDR2 is SQIVND (reference sequence). The CDR3 has 15 amino acids. V lost 2 bases to trimming and J lost 11 bases; unmatched junction nucleotides: 7. The CDR3 nucleotides are TGTGCCAGTAGTATATCGGCTAGCGGGGGGGGCAAGCAGTTCTTC. This gives the protein CASSISASGGGKQFF.